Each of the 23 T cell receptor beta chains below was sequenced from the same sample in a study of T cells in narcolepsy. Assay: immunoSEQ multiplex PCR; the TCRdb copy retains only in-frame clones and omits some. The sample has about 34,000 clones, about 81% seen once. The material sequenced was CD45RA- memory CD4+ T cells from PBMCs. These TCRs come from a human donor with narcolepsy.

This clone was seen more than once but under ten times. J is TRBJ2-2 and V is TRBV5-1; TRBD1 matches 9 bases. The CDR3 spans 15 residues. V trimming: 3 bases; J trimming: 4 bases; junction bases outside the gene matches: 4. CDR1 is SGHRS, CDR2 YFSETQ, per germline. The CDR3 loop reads CASSWGTGSTGELFF. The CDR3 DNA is TGCGCCAGCAGCTGGGGGACAGGGAGCACCGGGGAGCTGTTTTTT.

For the CDR3, the DNA is TGTGCCAGCAAACAGGACCAAGAGACCCAGTACTTC. Its translation: CASKQDQETQYF. The J gene is TRBJ2-5, the V gene TRBV2, with D possibly matching TRBD1 (5 bases). The CDR3 covers 12 residues. V was shortened by 7 bases and J by 0 bases, with 6 bases between the two germline ends. The V gene's germline CDR1 is SNHLY and CDR2 FYNNEI.

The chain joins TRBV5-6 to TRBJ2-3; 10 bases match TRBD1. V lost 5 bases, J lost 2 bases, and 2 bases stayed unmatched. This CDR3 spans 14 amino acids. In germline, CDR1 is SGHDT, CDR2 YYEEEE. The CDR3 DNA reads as TGTGCCAGCAGTGACAGGGGGCTCACAGATACGCAGTATTTT. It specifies CASSDRGLTDTQYF.

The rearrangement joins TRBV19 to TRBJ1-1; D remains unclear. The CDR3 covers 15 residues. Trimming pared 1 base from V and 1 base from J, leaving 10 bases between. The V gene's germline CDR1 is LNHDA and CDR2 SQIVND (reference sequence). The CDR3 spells CASSIGAAGNTEAFF. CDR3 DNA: TGTGCCAGTAGTATAGGTGCGGCGGGGAACACTGAAGCTTTCTTT.

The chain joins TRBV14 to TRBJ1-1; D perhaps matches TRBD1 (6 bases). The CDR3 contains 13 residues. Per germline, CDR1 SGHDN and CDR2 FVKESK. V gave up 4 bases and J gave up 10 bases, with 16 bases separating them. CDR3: CASSLVGGLGAFF. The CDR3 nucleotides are TGTGCCAGCAGCCTCGTCGGGGGGCTAGGAGCTTTCTTT. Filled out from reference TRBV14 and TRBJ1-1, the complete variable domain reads EAGVTQFPSHSVIEKGQTVTLRCDPISGHDNLYWYRRVMGKEIKFLLHFVKESKQDESGMPNNRFLAERTGGTYSTLKVQPAELEDSGVYFCASSLVGGLGAFFGQGTRLTVV.

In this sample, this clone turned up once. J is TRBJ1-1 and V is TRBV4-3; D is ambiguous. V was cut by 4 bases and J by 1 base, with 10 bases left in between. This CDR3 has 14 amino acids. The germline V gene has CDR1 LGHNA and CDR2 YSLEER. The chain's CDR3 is CASSLQRANTEAFF. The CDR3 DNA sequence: TGCGCCAGCAGCCTTCAAAGGGCGAACACTGAAGCTTTCTTT.

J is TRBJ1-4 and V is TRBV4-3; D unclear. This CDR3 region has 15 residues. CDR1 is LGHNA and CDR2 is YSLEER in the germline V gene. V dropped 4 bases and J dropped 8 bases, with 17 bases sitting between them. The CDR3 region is CASSLQGLLGEKLFF. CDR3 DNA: TGCGCCAGCAGCCTACAAGGACTATTGGGGGAAAAACTGTTTTTT.

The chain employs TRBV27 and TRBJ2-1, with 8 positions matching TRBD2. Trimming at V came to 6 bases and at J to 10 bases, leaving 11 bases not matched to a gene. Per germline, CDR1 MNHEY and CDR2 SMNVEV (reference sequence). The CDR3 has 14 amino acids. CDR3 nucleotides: TGTGCCAGCAGAATCGCGGGGGGCGTTGGCGAGCAGTTCTTC. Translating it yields CASRIAGGVGEQFF.

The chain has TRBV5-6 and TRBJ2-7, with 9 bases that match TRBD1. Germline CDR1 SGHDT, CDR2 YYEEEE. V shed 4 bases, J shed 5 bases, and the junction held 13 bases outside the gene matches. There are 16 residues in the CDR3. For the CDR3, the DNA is TGTGCCAGCAGCGCCTCCGGGACAGGGTACATCGACGAGCAGTACTTC. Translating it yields CASSASGTGYIDEQYF.

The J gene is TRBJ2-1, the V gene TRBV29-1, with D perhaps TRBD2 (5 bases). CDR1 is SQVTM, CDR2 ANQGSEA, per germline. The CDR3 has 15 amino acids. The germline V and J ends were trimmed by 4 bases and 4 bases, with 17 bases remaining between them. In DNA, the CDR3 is TGCAGCGTTGCGCCCCCTAGTCGGGGTTACAATGAGCAGTTCTTC. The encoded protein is CSVAPPSRGYNEQFF.

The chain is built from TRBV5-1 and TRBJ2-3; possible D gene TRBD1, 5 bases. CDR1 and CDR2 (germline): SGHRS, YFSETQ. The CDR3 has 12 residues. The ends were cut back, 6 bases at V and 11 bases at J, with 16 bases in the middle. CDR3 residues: CASNTLGQRQYF. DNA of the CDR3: TGCGCCAGCAACACCTTAGGACAAAGGCAGTATTTT.

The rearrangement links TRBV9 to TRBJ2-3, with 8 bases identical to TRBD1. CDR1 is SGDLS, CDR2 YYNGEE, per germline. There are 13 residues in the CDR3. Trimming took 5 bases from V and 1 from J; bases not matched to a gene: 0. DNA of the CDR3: TGTGCCAGCAGGACAGGGGGCACAGATACGCAGTATTTT. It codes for CASRTGGTDTQYF.

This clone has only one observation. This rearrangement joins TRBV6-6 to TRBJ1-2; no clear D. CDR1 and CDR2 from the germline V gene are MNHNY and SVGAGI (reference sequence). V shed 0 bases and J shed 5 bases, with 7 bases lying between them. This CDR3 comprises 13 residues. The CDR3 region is CASSYSGVYGYTF. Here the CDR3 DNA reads TGTGCCAGCAGTTACTCCGGGGTTTATGGCTACACCTTC.

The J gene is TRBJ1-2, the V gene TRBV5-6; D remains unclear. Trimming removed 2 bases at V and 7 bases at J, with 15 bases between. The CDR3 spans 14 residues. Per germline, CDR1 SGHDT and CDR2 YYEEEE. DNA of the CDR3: TGTGCCAGCAGCTTCGTTGGCCCCTCCGCTGGCTACACCTTC. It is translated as CASSFVGPSAGYTF.

The CDR3 reads CASRLPQRDEQFF. CDR3 bases: TGTGCCAGCAGGTTGCCTCAGCGGGATGAGCAGTTCTTC. The chain uses TRBV27 and TRBJ2-1; D is perhaps TRBD2 (6 bases). The germline V and J ends were trimmed by 6 bases and 8 bases, with 14 bases remaining between them. The CDR3 loop spans 13 amino acids. Germline V lookup: CDR1 MNHEY, CDR2 SMNVEV (reference sequence).

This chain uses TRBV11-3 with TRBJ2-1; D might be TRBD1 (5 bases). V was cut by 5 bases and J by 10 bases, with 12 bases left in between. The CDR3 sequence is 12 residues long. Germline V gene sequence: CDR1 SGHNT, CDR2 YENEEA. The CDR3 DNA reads TGTGCCAGCAGCGTAGGGGTGGGGGAGCAGTTCTTC. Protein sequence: CASSVGVGEQFF. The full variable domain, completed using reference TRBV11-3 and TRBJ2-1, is EAGVVQSPRYKIIEKKQPVAFWCNPISGHNTLYWYLQNLGQGPELLIRYENEEAVDDSQLPKDRFSAERLKGVDSTLKIQPAELGDSAVYLCASSVGVGEQFFGPGTRLTVL.

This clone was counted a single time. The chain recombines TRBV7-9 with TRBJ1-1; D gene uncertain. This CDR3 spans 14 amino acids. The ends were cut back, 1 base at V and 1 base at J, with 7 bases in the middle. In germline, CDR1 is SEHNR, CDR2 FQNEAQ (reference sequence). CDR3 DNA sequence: TGTGCCAGCAGCTTAGTACCCCCGAACACTGAAGCTTTCTTT. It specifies CASSLVPPNTEAFF.

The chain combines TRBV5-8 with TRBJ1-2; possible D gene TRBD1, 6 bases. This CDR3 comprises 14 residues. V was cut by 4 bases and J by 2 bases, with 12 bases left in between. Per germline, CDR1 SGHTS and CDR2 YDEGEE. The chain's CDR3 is CASSQGGLNYGYTF. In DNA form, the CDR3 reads TGTGCCAGCAGCCAAGGGGGGCTGAACTATGGCTACACCTTC.

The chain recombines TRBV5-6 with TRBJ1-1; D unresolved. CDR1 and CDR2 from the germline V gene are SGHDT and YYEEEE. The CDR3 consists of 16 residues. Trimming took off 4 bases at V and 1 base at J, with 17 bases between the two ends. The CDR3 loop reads CASSPEGRVENTEAFF. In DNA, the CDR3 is TGTGCCAGCAGCCCAGAGGGCCGTGTGGAGAACACTGAAGCTTTCTTT.

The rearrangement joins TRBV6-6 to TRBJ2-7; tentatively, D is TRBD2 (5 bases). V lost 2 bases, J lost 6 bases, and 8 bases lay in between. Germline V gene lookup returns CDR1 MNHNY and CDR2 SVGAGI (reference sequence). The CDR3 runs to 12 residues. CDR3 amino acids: CASSYPEGEQYF. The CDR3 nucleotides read TGTGCCAGCAGTTACCCCGAGGGCGAGCAGTACTTC.

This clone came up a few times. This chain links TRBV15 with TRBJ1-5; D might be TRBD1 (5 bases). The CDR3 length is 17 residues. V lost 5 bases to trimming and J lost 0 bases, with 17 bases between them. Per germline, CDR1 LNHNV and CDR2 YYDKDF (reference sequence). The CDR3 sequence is CATSPKFRDGSNQPQHF. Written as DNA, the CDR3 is TGTGCCACCAGCCCAAAGTTCCGGGACGGTAGCAATCAGCCCCAGCATTTT.

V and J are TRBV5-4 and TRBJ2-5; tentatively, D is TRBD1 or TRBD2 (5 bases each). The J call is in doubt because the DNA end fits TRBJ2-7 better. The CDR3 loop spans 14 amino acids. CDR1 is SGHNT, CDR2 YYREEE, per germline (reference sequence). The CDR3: CASSLLGVPYEQYF. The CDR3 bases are TGTGCCAGCAGCTTGTTGGGGGTTCCCTACGAGCAGTACTTC.

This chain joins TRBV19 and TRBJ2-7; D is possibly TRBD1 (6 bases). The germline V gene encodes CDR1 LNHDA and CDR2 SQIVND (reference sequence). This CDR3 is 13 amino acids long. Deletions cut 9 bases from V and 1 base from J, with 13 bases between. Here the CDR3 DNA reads TGTGCCAGCAGGGGACGGGTGTCCTACGAGCAGTACTTC. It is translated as CASRGRVSYEQYF.